This entry lists 19 T cell receptor beta chains sequenced from one sample in a study of CD8+CD57+ T cells in acquired aplastic anemia. TCR beta VDJ and CDR3 profiling used genomic DNA as template. TCRdb called the reads again in MiXCR, with one record for every CDR3 protein. The sample lists about 160,000 distinct CDR3 sequences, about two thirds occurring once. Patients who underwent sequencing had shown CD8+CD57+ cell expansion by flow cytometry. Sequencing was done on a sample of sorted CD4+, CD8+, or CD8+CD57+ T cells (not recorded which) from PBMCs. All receptors come from a human donor with aplastic anemia.

The rearrangement joins TRBV7-8 to TRBJ2-2; the D call may be TRBD1 or TRBD2 (7 bases each). The CDR3 sequence is 15 residues long. V was shortened by 4 bases and J by 5 bases, with 14 bases between the two germline ends. Per the germline V gene, CDR1 is SGHVS and CDR2 is FQNEAQ. CDR3 region: CASSSYRGGTGELFF. The CDR3 DNA reads TGTGCCAGCAGCTCGTACAGGGGAGGGACCGGGGAGCTGTTTTTT.

This chain uses TRBV2 with TRBJ1-6, with D maybe TRBD1 (6 bases). CDR3 length: 14 residues. Germline CDR1 is SNHLY and CDR2 is FYNNEI. V was shortened by 3 bases and J by 10 bases, with 13 bases between the two germline ends. The CDR3 DNA is TGTGCCAGCAGTGACGGGACACTAAAATCACCCCTCCACTTT. Translating gives CASSDGTLKSPLHF.

This clonotype was counted between two and nine times. CDR3: CASRRDSTDTQYF. CDR3 DNA sequence: TGTGCCAGCAGACGGGACAGCACAGATACGCAGTATTTT. V and J are TRBV7-3 and TRBJ2-3; D may match TRBD1 or TRBD2 (5 bases each). The germline V gene has CDR1 SGHTA and CDR2 FQGTGA. This CDR3 comprises 13 residues. Trimming stripped 6 bases from V and 0 bases from J, with 7 bases between.

The V gene is TRBV9, the J gene TRBJ2-7, with TRBD1 identical over 12 bases. V lost 2 bases and J lost 7; bases outside the gene matches: 7. Germline assignment: CDR1 SGDLS and CDR2 YYNGEE. The CDR3 is made up of 15 amino acids. Here the CDR3 DNA reads TGTGCCAGCAGCGTGATGGGACAGGGGGCGAAAGAGCAGTACTTC. Translated, it gives CASSVMGQGAKEQYF.

CDR3 in DNA: TGTGCCAGCAGGCGGGGGCAGGGCGCTGAGACCCAGTACTTC. As protein: CASRRGQGAETQYF. V and J are TRBV2 and TRBJ2-5; perhaps TRBD2 as D (7 bases). CDR3 length equals 14 residues. Germline CDR1 SNHLY, CDR2 FYNNEI. V lost 6 bases to trimming and J lost 5 bases, with 16 bases between them.

This chain joins TRBV5-4 and TRBJ2-7, with 9 bases fitting TRBD2. CDR1 and CDR2 from the germline V gene are SGHNT and YYREEE (reference sequence). V shed 5 bases and J 5 bases; nucleotides not matched to a gene: 11. The CDR3 is 15 amino acids. CDR3 residues: CASRYSGLAPDEQYF. As DNA, the CDR3 is TGTGCCAGCAGGTATAGCGGACTAGCGCCCGACGAGCAGTACTTC.

This chain's CDR3 is CSASSSGGSSSGANVLTF. In nucleotides, the CDR3 is TGCAGTGCTAGCTCCAGTGGGGGCTCAAGCTCTGGGGCCAACGTCCTGACTTTC. V gene TRBV20-1 combines with J gene TRBJ2-6, with D possibly matching TRBD1 (6 bases). The ends were cut back, 3 bases at V and 0 bases at J, with 18 bases in the middle. The CDR3 covers 18 residues. The germline CDR1 and CDR2 sequences are DFQATT and SNEGSKA (reference sequence).

The gene calls are TRBV4-2 and TRBJ1-5; no firm D call. Germline V gene lookup returns CDR1 LGHNA and CDR2 YNFKEQ. V gave up 0 bases and J gave up 0 bases, with 6 bases separating them. There are 15 residues in the CDR3. As DNA, the CDR3 is TGTGCCAGCAGCCAAGATCGCGCTAGCAATCAGCCCCAGCATTTT. Its protein product is CASSQDRASNQPQHF.

CDR3: CASNRDEGTDTQYF. Here the CDR3 DNA reads TGTGCCAGCAACCGGGACGAAGGCACAGATACGCAGTATTTT. V is TRBV10-3 and J is TRBJ2-3, with D possibly called TRBD1 or TRBD2 (5 bases each). The CDR3 is 14 residues long. Germline loops: CDR1 ENHRY, CDR2 SYGVKD. Trimming took off 10 bases at V and 1 base at J, with 15 bases between the two ends.

The chain joins TRBV25-1 to TRBJ2-2, with D perhaps TRBD1 (5 bases). Trimming removed 4 bases from V and 3 bases from J, with 15 bases in between. The germline CDR1 and CDR2 sequences are MGHDK and SYGVNS. CDR3 length: 16 amino acids. CDR3 region: CASSARGPYDTGELFF. DNA of the CDR3: TGTGCCAGCAGTGCTAGGGGCCCATACGACACCGGGGAGCTGTTTTTT. Drawing the rest from reference TRBV25-1 and TRBJ2-2, the complete variable domain is EADIYQTPRYLVIGTGKKITLECSQTMGHDKMYWYQQDPGMELHLIHYSYGVNSTEKGDLSSESTVSRIRTEHFPLTLESARPSHTSQYLCASSARGPYDTGELFFGEGSRLTVL.

V gene TRBV7-3 combines with J gene TRBJ2-6; no firm D call. The ends were cut back, 1 base at V and 0 bases at J, with 4 bases in the middle. The CDR3 runs 15 residues. Germline lookup yields CDR1 SGHTA and CDR2 FQGTGA. For the CDR3, the DNA is TGTGCCAGCAGCTTAATCGGCTCTGGGGCCAACGTCCTGACTTTC. Translation gives CASSLIGSGANVLTF.

The rearrangement joins TRBV20-1 to TRBJ2-6; D gene uncertain. This CDR3 has 15 amino acids. V lost 1 base and J 0 bases, leaving 7 bases between the germline ends. Per the germline V gene, CDR1 is DFQATT and CDR2 is SNEGSKA (reference sequence). The CDR3 sequence: CSARVTPSGANVLTF. In DNA form, the CDR3 reads TGCAGTGCTAGAGTTACGCCCTCTGGGGCCAACGTCCTGACTTTC.

This chain uses TRBV7-2 with TRBJ2-5, with 7 bases identical to TRBD2. This CDR3 has 16 amino acids. Germline CDR1 SGHTA, CDR2 FQGNSA. J lost 4 bases, V lost 1 base, and 9 bases had no gene match. The CDR3 DNA sequence: TGTGCCAGCAGCTTAGGGGACTGGGGAGGGGCAGAGACCCAGTACTTC. Translating gives CASSLGDWGGAETQYF.

The V and J genes are TRBV2 and TRBJ1-2, with D unclear. V dropped 6 bases and J dropped 3 bases, with 11 bases sitting between them. The CDR3 runs to 13 residues. CDR1 SNHLY and CDR2 FYNNEI come from the germline V gene. This chain's CDR3 is CASRGDGHYGYTF. CDR3 DNA sequence: TGTGCCAGCAGGGGAGACGGACACTATGGCTACACCTTC.

The count of this clonotype is one. In nucleotides, the CDR3 is TGTGCCACCAGTGATCAAGGACCCTCTGGGGAGCTGTTTTTT. This translates into CATSDQGPSGELFF. The chain carries TRBV24-1 and TRBJ2-2, with D unresolved. The length of the CDR3 is 14 residues. V shed 3 bases and J shed 8 bases, with 12 bases lying between them. Looked up from germline, CDR1 is KGHDR and CDR2 is SFDVKD.

This clonotype was recorded only once. The chain is built from TRBV7-3 and TRBJ2-1, with D possibly TRBD2 on 5 matching bases. V was trimmed by 5 bases and J by 0 bases, leaving 17 bases between them. CDR1 is SGHTA, CDR2 FQGTGA, per germline. The CDR3 spans 17 residues. The CDR3, as DNA: TGTGCCAGCAGCCTCAGCGAGGGTCCGAGCTCCTACAATGAGCAGTTCTTC. Translated: CASSLSEGPSSYNEQFF.

In its sample, this clonotype was seen once. V usage is TRBV2 and J usage is TRBJ2-7, with 7 positions matching TRBD2. The junction had 3 bases not matched to a gene; V was cut back by 4 bases and J by 0 bases. The germline V gene has CDR1 SNHLY and CDR2 FYNNEI. There are 14 residues in the CDR3. Written as DNA, the CDR3 is TGTGCCAGCAGTGGGGAGGGAATCTCCTACGAGCAGTACTTC. The encoded protein is CASSGEGISYEQYF.

This clonotype was seen many times. The chain is built from TRBV28 and TRBJ2-5; 7 bases agree with TRBD1. Trimming cost V 7 bases and J 0 bases; bases outside gene matches: 8. This CDR3 has 15 residues. Germline V gene data show CDR1 as MDHEN and CDR2 as SYDVKM. DNA of the CDR3: TGTGCCAGCAAAAGGGGGCTACAGGACCAAGAGACCCAGTACTTC. Translated: CASKRGLQDQETQYF.

The genes are TRBV15 and TRBJ1-6; weak D call: TRBD1 (6 bases). The V gene lost 5 bases and the J gene lost 12 bases, with 17 bases spanning the gap. CDR1 and CDR2 from the germline V gene are LNHNV and YYDKDF (reference sequence). The CDR3 extends over 14 amino acids. The CDR3 sequence is CATSSKGGGGPLHF. The CDR3 DNA follows: TGTGCCACCAGCTCGAAAGGGGGTGGGGGACCCCTCCACTTT.